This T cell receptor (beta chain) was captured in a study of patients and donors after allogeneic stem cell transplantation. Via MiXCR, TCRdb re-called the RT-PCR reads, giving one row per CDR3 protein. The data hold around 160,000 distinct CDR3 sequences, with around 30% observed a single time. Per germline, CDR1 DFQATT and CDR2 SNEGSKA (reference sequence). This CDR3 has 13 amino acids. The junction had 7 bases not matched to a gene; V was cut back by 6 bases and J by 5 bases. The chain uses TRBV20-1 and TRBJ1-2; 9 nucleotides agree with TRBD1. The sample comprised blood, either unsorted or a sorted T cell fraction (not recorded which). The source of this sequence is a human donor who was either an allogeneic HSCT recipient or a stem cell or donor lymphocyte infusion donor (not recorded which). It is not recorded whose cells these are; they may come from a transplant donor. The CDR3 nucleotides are TGCAGTGCAAACAGGGGGCGCAAGTATGGCTACACCTTC. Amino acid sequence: CSANRGRKYGYTF.